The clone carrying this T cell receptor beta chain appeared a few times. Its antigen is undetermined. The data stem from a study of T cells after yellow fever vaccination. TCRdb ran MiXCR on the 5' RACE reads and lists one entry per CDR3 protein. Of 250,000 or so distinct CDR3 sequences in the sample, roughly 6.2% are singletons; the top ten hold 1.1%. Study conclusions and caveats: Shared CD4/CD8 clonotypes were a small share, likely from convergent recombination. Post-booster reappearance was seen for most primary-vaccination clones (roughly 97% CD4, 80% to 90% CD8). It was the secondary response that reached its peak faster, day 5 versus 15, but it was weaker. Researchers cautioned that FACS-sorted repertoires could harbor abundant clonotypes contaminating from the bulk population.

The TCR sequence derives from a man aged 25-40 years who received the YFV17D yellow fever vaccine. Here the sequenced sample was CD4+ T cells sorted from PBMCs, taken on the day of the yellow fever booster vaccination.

The CDR3 sequence: CAISGGGSPSDEQYF. The CDR3 nucleotides read TGTGCCATCAGTGGTGGTGGGAGTCCTTCGGACGAGCAGTACTTC. This sequence joins TRBV10-3 and TRBJ2-7; maybe TRBD2 (5 bases). V lost 4 bases, J lost 5 bases, and 18 bases lay in between. The CDR3 covers 15 residues. Germline CDR1 ENHRY, CDR2 SYGVKD.